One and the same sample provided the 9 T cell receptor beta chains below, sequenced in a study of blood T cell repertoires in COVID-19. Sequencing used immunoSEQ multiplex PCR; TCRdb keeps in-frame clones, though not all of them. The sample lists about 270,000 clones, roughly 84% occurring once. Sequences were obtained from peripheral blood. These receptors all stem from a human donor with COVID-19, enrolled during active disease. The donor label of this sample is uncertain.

CDR3 in amino acids: CAWSVKIAGENIQYF. The CDR3 DNA sequence: TGTGCCTGGAGTGTAAAAATAGCGGGGGAGAACATTCAGTACTTC. The J gene is TRBJ2-4, the V gene TRBV30; TRBD2 matches 9 bases. Looked up from germline, CDR1 is GTSNPN and CDR2 is SVGIG (reference sequence). The ends lost 0 bases at V and 7 bases at J; junction bases unmatched: 7. The CDR3 sequence is 15 residues long.

CDR3 sequence (DNA): TGTGCCACGGGAAAAGGGACAGGGAGAAATCAGCCCCAGCATTTT. This translates into CATGKGTGRNQPQHF. The genes are TRBV6-5 and TRBJ1-5; 9 bases are a match to TRBD1. CDR3 length equals 15 residues. The V and J ends lost 10 bases and 4 bases, in that order; junction bases with no gene match: 11. CDR1 MNHEY and CDR2 SVGAGI come from the germline V gene.

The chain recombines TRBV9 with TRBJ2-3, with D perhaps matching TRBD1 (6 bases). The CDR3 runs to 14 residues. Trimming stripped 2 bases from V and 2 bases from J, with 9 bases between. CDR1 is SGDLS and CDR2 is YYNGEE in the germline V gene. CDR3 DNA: TGTGCCAGCAGCGTCCGACAGGTCACAGATACGCAGTATTTT. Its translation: CASSVRQVTDTQYF.

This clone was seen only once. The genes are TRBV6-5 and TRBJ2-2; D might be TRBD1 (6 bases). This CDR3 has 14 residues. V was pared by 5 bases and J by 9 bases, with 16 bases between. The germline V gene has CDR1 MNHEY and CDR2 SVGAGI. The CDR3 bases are TGTGCCAGCAGTACCAGACAGGACCGCCGGGAGCTGTTTTTT. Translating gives CASSTRQDRRELFF.

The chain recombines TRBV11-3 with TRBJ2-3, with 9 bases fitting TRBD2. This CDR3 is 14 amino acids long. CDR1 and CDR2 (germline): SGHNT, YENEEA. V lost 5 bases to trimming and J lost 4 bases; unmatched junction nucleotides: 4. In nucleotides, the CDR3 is TGTGCCAGCAGCCCTCGGACTAGCGCAGATACGCAGTATTTT. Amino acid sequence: CASSPRTSADTQYF. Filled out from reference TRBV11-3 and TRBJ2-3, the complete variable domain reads EAGVVQSPRYKIIEKKQPVAFWCNPISGHNTLYWYLQNLGQGPELLIRYENEEAVDDSQLPKDRFSAERLKGVDSTLKIQPAELGDSAVYLCASSPRTSADTQYFGPGTRLTVL.

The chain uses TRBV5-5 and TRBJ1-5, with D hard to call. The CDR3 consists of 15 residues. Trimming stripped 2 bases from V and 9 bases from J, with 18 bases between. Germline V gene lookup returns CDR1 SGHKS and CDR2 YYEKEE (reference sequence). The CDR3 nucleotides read TGTGCCAGCAGCTTCGGGCGGGAGGCCCTTGGGCCCCAGCATTTT. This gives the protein CASSFGREALGPQHF.

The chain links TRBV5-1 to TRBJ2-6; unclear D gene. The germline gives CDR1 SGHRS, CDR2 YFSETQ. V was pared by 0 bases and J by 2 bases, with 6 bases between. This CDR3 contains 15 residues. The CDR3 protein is CASSLGAPGANVLTF. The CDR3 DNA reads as TGCGCCAGCAGCTTGGGGGCTCCTGGGGCCAACGTCCTGACTTTC. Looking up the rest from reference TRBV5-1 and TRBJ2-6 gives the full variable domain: KAGVTQTPRYLIKTRGQQVTLSCSPISGHRSVSWYQQTPGQGLQFLFEYFSETQRNKGNFPGRFSGRQFSNSRSEMNVSTLELGDSALYLCASSLGAPGANVLTFGAGSRLTVL.

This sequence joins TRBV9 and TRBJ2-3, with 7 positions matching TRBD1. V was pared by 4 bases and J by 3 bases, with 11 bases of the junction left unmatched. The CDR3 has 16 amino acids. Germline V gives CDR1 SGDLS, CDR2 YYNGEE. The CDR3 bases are TGTGCCAGCAGCCCCCCGGCCGCGACAGGGACAGATACGCAGTATTTT. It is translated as CASSPPAATGTDTQYF.

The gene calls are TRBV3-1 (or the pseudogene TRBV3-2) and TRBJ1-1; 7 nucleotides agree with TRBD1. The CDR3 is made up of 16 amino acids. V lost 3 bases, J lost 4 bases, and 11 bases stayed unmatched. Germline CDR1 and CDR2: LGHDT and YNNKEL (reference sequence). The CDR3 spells CASSHIARKGATEAFF. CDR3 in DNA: TGTGCCAGCAGCCATATAGCGAGAAAGGGGGCCACTGAAGCTTTCTTT.